These T cell receptor beta chains were read from a single sample in a study of CD4 T cells in relation to SARS-CoV-2 and coronaviruses. Antigen specificity for these receptors is unknown. Assay used: immunoSEQ multiplex PCR; TCRdb lists only in-frame clones, some missing. The sample yields around 20,000 clones, about 76% seen once. Sequencing input: CD4+ T cells from PBMCs, cultured in vitro. The receptors derive from a human donor in good health. CDR3s include the opening cysteine and the closing phenylalanine or tryptophan. A D gene is named only where the DNA matches it firmly. Not every row has a clone size; where given, it reads once, few, many or a size class.

clone size: NA; V gene: TRBV19; CDR3 length: 14; D gene: NA; J gene: TRBJ2-3; CDR3 protein: CASSSGDARGTQYF; CDR3 DNA: TGTGCCAGTAGTAGCGGAGACGCGCGTGGTACGCAGTATTTT
clone size: NA; V gene: TRBV5-4; CDR3 length: 13; D gene: NA; J gene: TRBJ1-1; CDR3 protein: CASSRNLNTEAFF; CDR3 DNA: TGTGCCAGCAGTCGAAACTTGAACACTGAAGCTTTCTTT
clone size: once; V gene: TRBV6-5; CDR3 length: 13; D gene: NA; J gene: TRBJ1-2; CDR3 protein: CASSRAYNYGYTF; CDR3 DNA: TGTGCCAGCAGCAGAGCGTATAACTATGGCTACACCTTC
clone size: once; V gene: TRBV5-1; CDR3 length: 13; D gene: NA; J gene: TRBJ1-1; CDR3 protein: CASSWTANTEAFF; CDR3 DNA: TGCGCCAGCAGCTGGACAGCGAACACTGAAGCTTTCTTT
clone size: NA; V gene: TRBV25-1; CDR3 length: 14; D gene: NA; J gene: TRBJ1-6; CDR3 protein: CASSESIPNSPLHF; CDR3 DNA: TGTGCCAGCAGTGAATCGATCCCCAATTCACCCCTCCACTTT
clone size: few; V gene: TRBV5-1; CDR3 length: 12; D gene: NA; J gene: TRBJ2-7; CDR3 protein: CATGHSDTEQYF; CDR3 DNA: TGCGCCACGGGACACTCGGATACCGAGCAGTACTTC
clone size: NA; V gene: TRBV6-1; CDR3 length: 12; D gene: NA; J gene: TRBJ1-1; CDR3 protein: CASSETGDEAFF; CDR3 DNA: TGTGCCAGCAGTGAGACCGGCGACGAAGCTTTCTTT
clone size: NA; V gene: TRBV19; CDR3 length: 14; D gene: NA; J gene: TRBJ1-6; CDR3 protein: CASSGGLRNSPLHF; CDR3 DNA: TGTGCCAGTAGTGGGGGGCTAAGGAATTCACCCCTCCACTTT
clone size: NA; V gene: TRBV7-3; CDR3 length: 16; D gene: NA; J gene: TRBJ2-4; CDR3 protein: CASSPKGGSAKNIQYF; CDR3 DNA: TGTGCCAGCAGCCCCAAAGGGGGATCCGCCAAAAACATTCAGTACTTC
clone size: NA; V gene: TRBV7-9; CDR3 length: 18; D gene: NA; J gene: TRBJ2-7; CDR3 protein: CASSMPGTSILLSYEQYF; CDR3 DNA: TGTGCCAGCAGCATGCCCGGGACGTCGATTCTACTATCCTACGAGCAGTACTTC
clone size: NA; V gene: TRBV6-5; CDR3 length: 16; D gene: TRBD1; J gene: TRBJ1-5; CDR3 protein: CASSYRQGLGNQPQHF; CDR3 DNA: TGTGCCAGCAGCTACCGACAGGGATTGGGCAATCAGCCCCAGCATTTT
clone size: NA; V gene: TRBV19; CDR3 length: 13; D gene: NA; J gene: TRBJ2-5; CDR3 protein: CASRPSNVLTQYF; CDR3 DNA: TGTGCCAGTAGACCCTCCAACGTGTTGACCCAGTACTTC
clone size: NA; V gene: TRBV29-1; CDR3 length: 12; D gene: TRBD2; J gene: TRBJ2-7; CDR3 protein: CSGSSGSYEQYF; CDR3 DNA: TGCAGCGGCTCTAGCGGGAGTTACGAGCAGTACTTC
clone size: few; V gene: TRBV3-1/TRBV3-2; CDR3 length: 13; D gene: TRBD1; J gene: TRBJ1-4; CDR3 protein: CASRRQGEEKLFF; CDR3 DNA: TGTGCCAGCAGAAGACAGGGTGAAGAAAAACTGTTTTTT
clone size: once; V gene: TRBV25-1; CDR3 length: 14; D gene: TRBD1; J gene: TRBJ1-1; CDR3 protein: CASRETGMNTEAFF; CDR3 DNA: TGTGCCAGCAGAGAGACAGGGATGAACACTGAAGCTTTCTTT
clone size: NA; V gene: TRBV24-1; CDR3 length: 16; D gene: NA; J gene: TRBJ2-5; CDR3 protein: CATSPSKYRPQETQYF; CDR3 DNA: TGTGCCACCAGTCCTAGTAAATACAGGCCCCAAGAGACCCAGTACTTC
clone size: few; V gene: TRBV24-1; CDR3 length: 15; D gene: NA; J gene: TRBJ2-3; CDR3 protein: CATSPTGSGTDTQYF; CDR3 DNA: TGTGCCACCAGTCCTACCGGGAGTGGAACGGATACGCAGTATTTT
clone size: few; V gene: TRBV3-1/TRBV3-2; CDR3 length: 13; D gene: NA; J gene: TRBJ2-7; CDR3 protein: CASSQEGGYEQYF; CDR3 DNA: TGTGCCAGCAGCCAAGAGGGGGGCTACGAGCAGTACTTC
clone size: once; V gene: TRBV2; CDR3 length: 14; D gene: TRBD1; J gene: TRBJ2-4; CDR3 protein: CASSASQGVNIQYF; CDR3 DNA: TGTGCCAGCAGTGCCTCCCAGGGGGTAAACATTCAGTACTTC
clone size: few; V gene: TRBV30; CDR3 length: 15; D gene: TRBD2; J gene: TRBJ2-1; CDR3 protein: CAWSLTSGIYNEQFF; CDR3 DNA: TGTGCCTGGAGTTTGACTAGCGGAATTTACAATGAGCAGTTCTTC
clone size: few; V gene: TRBV30; CDR3 length: 12; D gene: NA; J gene: TRBJ2-7; CDR3 protein: CAWSADRYEQYF; CDR3 DNA: TGTGCCTGGAGTGCGGACAGATACGAGCAGTACTTC
clone size: NA; V gene: TRBV11-2; CDR3 length: 11; D gene: NA; J gene: TRBJ2-1; CDR3 protein: CASTEQVEQFF; CDR3 DNA: TGTGCCAGCACCGAGCAGGTTGAGCAGTTCTTC
clone size: NA; V gene: TRBV6-4; CDR3 length: 15; D gene: NA; J gene: TRBJ2-5; CDR3 protein: CASSVMAGPQETQYF; CDR3 DNA: TGTGCCAGCAGTGTAATGGCGGGGCCACAAGAGACCCAGTACTTC
clone size: NA; V gene: TRBV7-3; CDR3 length: 12; D gene: NA; J gene: TRBJ2-2; CDR3 protein: CASSFIRGELFF; CDR3 DNA: TGTGCCAGCAGCTTCATCCGCGGGGAGCTGTTTTTT
clone size: NA; V gene: TRBV2; CDR3 length: 13; D gene: NA; J gene: TRBJ1-1; CDR3 protein: CASSLRQNTEAFF; CDR3 DNA: TGTGCCAGCAGTCTCCGCCAGAACACTGAAGCTTTCTTT
clone size: NA; V gene: TRBV6-5; CDR3 length: 13; D gene: NA; J gene: TRBJ2-1; CDR3 protein: CASSKGVKDEQFF; CDR3 DNA: TGTGCCAGCAGTAAGGGGGTGAAGGATGAGCAGTTCTTC
clone size: NA; V gene: TRBV30; CDR3 length: 14; D gene: NA; J gene: TRBJ1-6; CDR3 protein: CALTGQSNNSPLHF; CDR3 DNA: TGTGCCTTGACCGGACAGAGCAATAATTCACCCCTCCACTTT
clone size: NA; V gene: TRBV30; CDR3 length: 16; D gene: TRBD1; J gene: TRBJ2-2; CDR3 protein: CAWSDPGQGDTGELFF; CDR3 DNA: TGTGCCTGGAGTGACCCAGGACAGGGTGACACCGGGGAGCTGTTTTTT
clone size: NA; V gene: TRBV21-1; CDR3 length: 16; D gene: NA; J gene: TRBJ1-6; CDR3 protein: CAVNGRDDLWHSPLHF; CDR3 DNA: TGTGCCGTCAACGGTAGGGACGATCTTTGGCATTCACCCCTCCACTTT
clone size: NA; V gene: TRBV5-1; CDR3 length: 16; D gene: NA; J gene: TRBJ2-3; CDR3 protein: CASSLNGRSSTDTQYF; CDR3 DNA: TGCGCCAGCAGCTTGAATGGACGTTCAAGCACAGATACGCAGTATTTT
clone size: NA; V gene: TRBV3-1/TRBV3-2; CDR3 length: 13; D gene: NA; J gene: TRBJ1-5; CDR3 protein: CASSPGSHQPQHF; CDR3 DNA: TGTGCCAGCAGCCCTGGTTCGCATCAGCCCCAGCATTTT
clone size: NA; V gene: TRBV20-1; CDR3 length: 15; D gene: TRBD2; J gene: TRBJ2-3; CDR3 protein: CSASRRAGGRQTQYF; CDR3 DNA: TGCAGTGCTAGTAGGCGAGCGGGGGGTCGGCAGACGCAGTATTTT
clone size: once; V gene: TRBV6-4; CDR3 length: 14; D gene: NA; J gene: TRBJ1-4; CDR3 protein: CASTGAHTNEKLFF; CDR3 DNA: TGTGCCAGCACCGGAGCGCACACTAATGAAAAACTGTTTTTT
clone size: NA; V gene: TRBV3-1/TRBV3-2; CDR3 length: 13; D gene: NA; J gene: TRBJ2-3; CDR3 protein: CASSQGGTDTQYF; CDR3 DNA: TGTGCCAGCAGCCAAGGAGGAACAGATACGCAGTATTTT
clone size: NA; V gene: TRBV27; CDR3 length: 15; D gene: TRBD2; J gene: TRBJ2-7; CDR3 protein: CASSYSTSGKYEQYF; CDR3 DNA: TGTGCCAGCAGTTATTCGACTAGCGGGAAATACGAGCAGTACTTC
clone size: NA; V gene: TRBV19; CDR3 length: 16; D gene: TRBD1; J gene: TRBJ2-5; CDR3 protein: CASSIGGTGAQETQYF; CDR3 DNA: TGTGCCAGTAGTATAGGCGGAACAGGGGCCCAAGAGACCCAGTACTTC
clone size: NA; V gene: TRBV20-1; CDR3 length: 11; D gene: NA; J gene: TRBJ1-3; CDR3 protein: CSAGSGNTIYF; CDR3 DNA: TGCAGTGCTGGGTCTGGAAACACCATATATTTT
clone size: NA; V gene: TRBV18; CDR3 length: 17; D gene: TRBD1; J gene: TRBJ2-1; CDR3 protein: CASSPRTTGVSYNEQFF; CDR3 DNA: TGTGCCAGCTCACCACGGACAACAGGGGTCTCCTACAATGAGCAGTTCTTC
clone size: once; V gene: TRBV6-6; CDR3 length: 13; D gene: TRBD1; J gene: TRBJ1-2; CDR3 protein: CASSNRDSYGYTF; CDR3 DNA: TGTGCCAGCAGTAACCGGGACAGCTATGGCTACACCTTC
clone size: few; V gene: TRBV2; CDR3 length: 14; D gene: TRBD1; J gene: TRBJ1-1; CDR3 protein: CAIGTGGINTEAFF; CDR3 DNA: TGTGCGATTGGGACAGGGGGGATAAACACTGAAGCTTTCTTT
clone size: NA; V gene: TRBV5-1; CDR3 length: 18; D gene: NA; J gene: TRBJ2-3; CDR3 protein: CASSLLSLTRRKTDTQYF; CDR3 DNA: TGCGCCAGCAGCTTGCTGTCGCTTACGCGGCGGAAAACAGATACGCAGTATTTT
clone size: NA; V gene: TRBV5-1; CDR3 length: 17; D gene: NA; J gene: TRBJ1-2; CDR3 protein: CASSAGHLQRQVYGYTF; CDR3 DNA: TGCGCCAGCAGCGCCGGGCACTTACAGCGGCAGGTCTATGGCTACACCTTC